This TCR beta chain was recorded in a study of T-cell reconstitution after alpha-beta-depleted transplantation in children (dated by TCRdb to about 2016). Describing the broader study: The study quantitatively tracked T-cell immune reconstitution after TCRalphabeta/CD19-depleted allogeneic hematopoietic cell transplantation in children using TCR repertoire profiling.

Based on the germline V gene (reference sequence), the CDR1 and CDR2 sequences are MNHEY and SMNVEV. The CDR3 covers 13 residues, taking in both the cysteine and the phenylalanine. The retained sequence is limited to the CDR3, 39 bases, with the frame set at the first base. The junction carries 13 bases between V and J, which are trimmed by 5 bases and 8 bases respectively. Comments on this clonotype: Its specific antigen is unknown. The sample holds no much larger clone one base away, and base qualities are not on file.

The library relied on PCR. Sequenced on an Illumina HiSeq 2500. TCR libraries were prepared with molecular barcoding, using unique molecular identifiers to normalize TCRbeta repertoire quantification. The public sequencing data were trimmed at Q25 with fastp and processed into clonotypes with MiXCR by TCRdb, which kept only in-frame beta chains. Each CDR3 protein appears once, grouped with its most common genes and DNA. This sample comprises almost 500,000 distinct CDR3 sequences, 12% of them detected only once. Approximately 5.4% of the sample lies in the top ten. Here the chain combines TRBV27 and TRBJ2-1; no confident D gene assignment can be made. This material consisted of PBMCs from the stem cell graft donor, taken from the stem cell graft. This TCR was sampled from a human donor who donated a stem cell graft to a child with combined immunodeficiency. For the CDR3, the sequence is CASSALDSHEQFF. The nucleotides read TGTGCCAGCAGTGCCCTAGACTCCCATGAGCAGTTCTTC.